These 3 T cell receptor beta chains originate from one sample sequenced in a study of PD-L1 blockade in urothelial cancer. Time point of the sample: pretreatment peripheral blood. Sequencing used immunoSEQ multiplex PCR; TCRdb keeps in-frame clones, though not all of them. This sample has approximately 71,000 clones, with roughly 84% found just once. Sequences were derived from PBMCs, sampled around atezolizumab (anti-PD-L1) treatment. The receptors originated from a woman in her 70s with urothelial cancer.

The rearrangement uses TRBV29-1 and TRBJ2-3; TRBD2 matches 7 bases. The J segment lost 0 bases and the V segment lost 4 bases, leaving 10 bases of the junction unmatched. The CDR3 sequence is 16 residues long. CDR1 is SQVTM, CDR2 ANQGSEA, per germline. The CDR3 loop is CSVAMLADLSTDTQYF. DNA of the CDR3: TGCAGCGTTGCTATGCTAGCGGACCTTAGCACAGATACGCAGTATTTT.

V and J are TRBV7-8 and TRBJ2-1; 9 bases align to TRBD1. The CDR3 totals 13 residues. The J segment lost 9 bases and the V segment lost 5 bases, leaving 5 bases of the junction unmatched. Looked up from germline, CDR1 is SGHVS and CDR2 is FQNEAQ. DNA of the CDR3: TGTGCCAGCAGCCACAGGGGGCCACTTGAGCAGTTCTTC. This codes for CASSHRGPLEQFF.

The chain uses TRBV30 and TRBJ2-7; possibly TRBD1 for D (6 bases). The CDR3 is 11 residues long. The germline V and J ends were trimmed by 8 bases and 3 bases, with 11 bases remaining between them. Germline values: CDR1 GTSNPN, CDR2 SVGIG (reference sequence). In DNA, the CDR3 is TGTGCCACAGGGCTTTACTACGAGCAGTACTTC. It yields the protein CATGLYYEQYF.